The next 27 T cell receptor beta chains were all read from a single sample in a study of cytomegalovirus exposure and HLA in healthy donors (dated by TCRdb to about 2017). The protocol used for the library was the immunoSEQ multiplex PCR assay. TCRdb provides this immuneACCESS table in a form limited to in-frame rearrangements. Some clones are lacking; in checked studies, under half of them reflect an unresolved V gene, and why the rest are absent is not known. Within this sample are about 100,000 clones, with around 95% of them counted one time only. 0.67% of the sample is held by the ten biggest clonotypes. Sequencing was done on a sample of PBMCs. These TCRs come from a woman under 30 in good health and CMV-seronegative.

The J gene is TRBJ2-7, the V gene TRBV9; perhaps TRBD2 as D (6 bases). This CDR3 spans 13 amino acids. V lost 1 base and J lost 2, with 7 bases in between. Germline CDR1 reads SGDLS; CDR2 reads YYNGEE. This CDR3 is CASSVRGTYEQYF. The CDR3 region has the DNA TGTGCCAGCAGCGTACGGGGGACCTACGAGCAGTACTTC.

This rearrangement joins TRBV28 to TRBJ2-5; 7 positions agree with TRBD1. V gave up 6 bases and J gave up 2 bases; unmatched junction bases: 12. Germline lookup yields CDR1 MDHEN and CDR2 SYDVKM. The CDR3 length is 16 residues. For the CDR3, the DNA is TGTGCCAGCAGACGACTAACCCTACAGGGGCAAGAGACCCAGTACTTC. Protein sequence: CASRRLTLQGQETQYF.

This sequence joins TRBV18 and TRBJ1-1; 9 bases are a match to TRBD1. CDR1 and CDR2 (germline): KGHSH, LQKENI. The CDR3 sequence is 16 residues long. V gave up 4 bases and J gave up 0 bases; unmatched junction bases: 6. The CDR3 is CASSLSTGGMNTEAFF. In DNA, the CDR3 is TGTGCCAGCTCACTATCGACAGGGGGGATGAACACTGAAGCTTTCTTT.

This chain joins TRBV6-1 and TRBJ1-1, with a tentative D call TRBD1 (6 bases). Germline values: CDR1 MNHNS, CDR2 SASEGT. This CDR3 has 15 amino acids. V lost 8 bases and J lost 4, with 20 bases in between. The CDR3 spells CASRGRGAKATEAFF. In DNA form, the CDR3 reads TGTGCCAGCCGAGGTCGGGGGGCGAAGGCCACTGAAGCTTTCTTT.

V usage is TRBV19 and J usage is TRBJ1-5, with 7 bases that match TRBD1. The CDR3 contains 15 residues. The germline V gene encodes CDR1 LNHDA and CDR2 SQIVND (reference sequence). The ends lost 6 bases at V and 2 bases at J; junction bases unmatched: 7. The CDR3 loop reads CASSPDRVGNQPQHF. The CDR3 DNA sequence: TGTGCCAGTAGCCCTGACAGGGTGGGCAATCAGCCCCAGCATTTT.

The rearrangement joins TRBV4-2 to TRBJ2-5, with TRBD1 identical over 7 bases. V shed 4 bases and J 2 bases; nucleotides not matched to a gene: 10. The CDR3 extends over 16 amino acids. Germline CDR1 reads LGHNA; CDR2 reads YNFKEQ. The CDR3 here is CASSPIDRDVQETQYF. The DNA of the CDR3 is TGTGCCAGCAGCCCAATAGACAGGGACGTACAAGAGACCCAGTACTTC.

V and J are TRBV11-2 and TRBJ2-3, with TRBD2 matching over 9 bases. J lost 7 bases, V lost 5 bases, and 13 bases had no gene match. Germline loops: CDR1 SGHAT, CDR2 FQNNGV. The CDR3 runs to 16 residues. CDR3 residues: CASSPLRGLASHTQYF. The DNA of the CDR3 is TGTGCCAGCAGCCCTCTTAGGGGACTAGCTTCCCATACGCAGTATTTT. Full variable domain (missing parts from reference TRBV11-2 and TRBJ2-3): EAGVAQSPRYKIIEKRQSVAFWCNPISGHATLYWYQQILGQGPKLLIQFQNNGVVDDSQLPKDRFSAERLKGVDSTLKIQPAKLEDSAVYLCASSPLRGLASHTQYFGPGTRLTVL.

V gene TRBV5-4 combines with J gene TRBJ2-5; 9 positions agree with TRBD2. Germline V lookup: CDR1 SGHNT, CDR2 YYREEE (reference sequence). Losses at the gene ends were 2 bases for V and 2 bases for J; bases not matched to a gene: 7. The CDR3 is made up of 16 amino acids. CDR3: CASSFLRGGHQETQYF. The CDR3 coding sequence is TGTGCCAGCAGCTTTTTGCGGGGGGGCCATCAAGAGACCCAGTACTTC.

This chain links TRBV10-3 with TRBJ1-2; weak D call: TRBD1 (6 bases). Trimming pared 7 bases from V and 1 base from J, leaving 10 bases between. Germline CDR1 and CDR2: ENHRY and SYGVKD. CDR3 length equals 13 residues. The CDR3 bases are TGTGCCATCAAGGGGGACATTAACTATGGCTACACCTTC. Translation: CAIKGDINYGYTF.

This chain joins TRBV5-1 and TRBJ2-7, with a weak D call TRBD1 (5 bases). Deletions cut 0 bases from V and 0 bases from J, with 10 bases between. The CDR3 covers 15 residues. Germline CDR1 reads SGHRS; CDR2 reads YFSETQ. CDR3 in DNA: TGCGCCAGCAGCTTGGTAGGGGAATACTCCTACGAGCAGTACTTC. Translated: CASSLVGEYSYEQYF.

V gene TRBV30 combines with J gene TRBJ1-5; D might be TRBD1 (5 bases). Trimming removed 5 bases from V and 6 bases from J, with 14 bases in between. Germline V gives CDR1 GTSNPN, CDR2 SVGIG (reference sequence). The CDR3 loop spans 13 amino acids. In nucleotides, the CDR3 is TGTGCCTGGGGGGCCGTGGGTCGTCAGCCCCAGCATTTT. It yields the protein CAWGAVGRQPQHF.

This chain uses TRBV6-1 with TRBJ1-3, with a possible D match to TRBD1 (5 bases). This CDR3 contains 13 residues. Per the germline V gene, CDR1 is MNHNS and CDR2 is SASEGT. The chain's CDR3 is CATGVTSGNTIYF. DNA for the CDR3: TGTGCGACGGGGGTTACCTCTGGAAACACCATATATTTT.

Points on this clone: The conserved phenylalanine or tryptophan normally closing the CDR3 is absent here, so this likely arose from a read error. No DNA is shown, since the ends of the CDR3 on it are uncertain; the CDR3 is the one TCRdb lists. This rearrangement joins TRBV5-1 to TRBJ2-7; TRBD1, the table's D call, lacks a check against the DNA. Including both end residues, the CDR3 is 11 amino acids long. Germline CDR1 is SGHRS and CDR2 is YFSETQ. CDR3 amino acids: CASSLVVTPTG.

The chain couples TRBV5-1 to TRBJ2-1; 11 positions agree with TRBD2. V lost 0 bases to trimming and J lost 4 bases; unmatched junction nucleotides: 6. Germline CDR1 and CDR2: SGHRS and YFSETQ. The CDR3 runs to 17 residues. The CDR3 is CASSLVSSGGTYNEQFF. CDR3 nucleotide sequence: TGCGCCAGCAGCTTGGTTTCTAGCGGGGGGACTTACAATGAGCAGTTCTTC.

The rearrangement links TRBV4-3 to TRBJ2-1; maybe TRBD2 (5 bases). Per the germline V gene, CDR1 is LGHNA and CDR2 is YSLEER. Between the trimmed V and J ends, which lost 4 bases and 7 bases, there was a span of 11 bases. The CDR3 contains 13 residues. This CDR3 is CASSRERLNEQFF. Here the CDR3 DNA reads TGCGCCAGCAGCCGGGAGCGGTTGAATGAGCAGTTCTTC.

The V and J genes are TRBV5-4 and TRBJ1-1; 7 nucleotides align to TRBD1. Trimming at V came to 0 bases and at J to 2 bases, leaving 1 base not matched to a gene. Germline CDR1 is SGHNT and CDR2 is YYREEE (reference sequence). There are 14 residues in the CDR3. CDR3 in amino acids: CASSLDRGNTEAFF. The CDR3 nucleotides read TGTGCCAGCAGCTTGGACAGGGGTAACACTGAAGCTTTCTTT.

V is TRBV10-3 and J is TRBJ1-2; 8 bases map to TRBD1. Per germline, CDR1 ENHRY and CDR2 SYGVKD. Trimming at V came to 2 bases and at J to 2 bases, leaving 10 bases not matched to a gene. The CDR3 extends over 17 amino acids. CDR3 sequence: CAISEPWTGQANYGYTF. The CDR3 nucleotides read TGTGCCATCAGTGAGCCTTGGACAGGGCAAGCGAACTATGGCTACACCTTC.

V is TRBV12-5 and J is TRBJ1-5; D not resolved. Germline CDR1 LGHNT, CDR2 FRNRAP. The V end lost 8 bases, the J end lost 3 bases, and 2 bases lay between the germline ends. This CDR3 region has 10 residues. The DNA for the CDR3 is TGTGCTAGTCACAATCAGCCCCAGCATTTT. Residues: CASHNQPQHF. Drawing the rest from reference TRBV12-5 and TRBJ1-5, the complete variable domain is DARVTQTPRHKVTEMGQEVTMRCQPILGHNTVFWYRQTMMQGLELLAYFRNRAPLDDSGMPKDRFSAEMPDATLATLKIQPSEPRDSAVYFCASHNQPQHFGDGTRLSIL.

The rearrangement links TRBV5-5 to TRBJ1-1; D remains unclear. V was trimmed by 2 bases and J by 5 bases, leaving 4 bases between them. Germline values: CDR1 SGHKS, CDR2 YYEKEE (reference sequence). The CDR3 has 11 amino acids. The CDR3 sequence is CASSFGTEAFF. The DNA for the CDR3 is TGTGCCAGCAGCTTCGGGACTGAAGCTTTCTTT.

This chain joins TRBV7-2 and TRBJ1-2, with D uncertain. Trimming removed 5 bases at V and 4 bases at J, with 14 bases between. CDR3 size: 14 residues. CDR1 SGHTA and CDR2 FQGNSA come from the germline V gene. The CDR3 here is CASSLTGPFYGYTF. For the CDR3, the DNA is TGTGCCAGCAGCCTTACTGGTCCCTTCTATGGCTACACCTTC.

The rearrangement links TRBV25-1 to TRBJ1-1, with D perhaps matching TRBD1 (6 bases). V was trimmed by 6 bases and J by 1 base, leaving 9 bases between them. The CDR3 extends over 13 amino acids. The V gene's germline CDR1 is MGHDK and CDR2 SYGVNS. The CDR3 DNA sequence: TGTGCCAGCAGAGACAGGTCGAACACTGAAGCTTTCTTT. This encodes CASRDRSNTEAFF.

This rearrangement joins TRBV5-1 to TRBJ2-7, with D possibly being TRBD2 (6 bases). Germline V gene data show CDR1 as SGHRS and CDR2 as YFSETQ. This CDR3 has 14 residues. Trimming left V 4 bases short and J 2 bases short, with 13 bases between. CDR3 amino acids: CASSPGEGPYEQYF. The CDR3 bases are TGCGCCAGCAGCCCGGGAGAAGGACCCTACGAGCAGTACTTC.

This chain joins TRBV19 and TRBJ1-1, with D possibly being TRBD1 (6 bases). V dropped 4 bases and J dropped 2 bases, with 14 bases sitting between them. Looked up from germline, CDR1 is LNHDA and CDR2 is SQIVND (reference sequence). The CDR3 is 15 amino acids. The CDR3 nucleotides are TGTGCCAGTAGTACACCGGGACATCAAAACACTGAAGCTTTCTTT. It translates to CASSTPGHQNTEAFF.

CDR3 DNA sequence: TGTGCCAGCAGCTTGGGGACAGGCGGAAACACCATATATTTT. Protein product: CASSLGTGGNTIYF. The gene calls are TRBV5-8 and TRBJ1-3; 7 nucleotides line up with TRBD1. This CDR3 spans 14 amino acids. Trimming took 0 bases from V and 4 from J; bases not matched to a gene: 1. Germline V lookup: CDR1 SGHTS, CDR2 YDEGEE. The variable domain in full, completed from reference TRBV5-8 and TRBJ1-3, reads EAGVTQSPTHLIKTRGQQATLRCSPISGHTSVYWYQQALGLGLQFLLWYDEGEERNRGNFPPRFSGRQFPNYSSELNVNALELEDSALYLCASSLGTGGNTIYFGEGSWLTVV.

This sequence joins TRBV5-6 and TRBJ2-7; 9 bases are shared with TRBD1. The CDR3 loop spans 14 amino acids. J gave up 2 bases and V 4 bases, and 4 bases lay outside the gene matches. Germline V gene sequence: CDR1 SGHDT, CDR2 YYEEEE. As DNA, the CDR3 is TGTGCCAGCAGCGCGGGACAGGGTCCCTACGAGCAGTACTTC. Amino acids: CASSAGQGPYEQYF.

This sequence joins TRBV11-2 and TRBJ2-7; D is ambiguous. Germline lookup yields CDR1 SGHAT and CDR2 FQNNGV. The V end was cut by 4 bases, the J end by 4 bases, with 8 bases between. The CDR3 consists of 12 residues. DNA of the CDR3: TGTGCCAGCAGCTCCCAGGTTTACGAGCAGTACTTC. It yields the protein CASSSQVYEQYF.

This chain joins TRBV28 and TRBJ2-5; TRBD1 matches at 7 bases. V shed 6 bases and J 4 bases; nucleotides not matched to a gene: 2. The CDR3 covers 12 residues. Germline CDR1 and CDR2: MDHEN and SYDVKM. CDR3 residues: CASRRGLETQYF. Here the CDR3 DNA reads TGTGCCAGCAGAAGGGGGCTAGAGACCCAGTACTTC. The whole variable domain, filled in from reference TRBV28 and TRBJ2-5, reads DVKVTQSSRYLVKRTGEKVFLECVQDMDHENMFWYRQDPGLGLRLIYFSYDVKMKEKGDIPEGYSVSREKKERFSLILESASTNQTSMYLCASRRGLETQYFGPGTRLLVL.